Sequencing of this T cell receptor (beta chain) was carried out in a study of cytomegalovirus exposure and HLA in healthy donors. The PCR employed 60 Vbeta primers together with 13 Jbeta primers. Assay: immunoSEQ multiplex PCR; the TCRdb copy retains only in-frame clones and omits some. Altogether roughly 190,000 clones are present, about 80% being singletons, with the ten largest covering about 1%. The CDR3 runs to 14 residues. V trimming: 3 bases; J trimming: 4 bases; junction bases outside the gene matches: 6. The germline CDR1 and CDR2 sequences are SGHRS and YFSETQ. Points from the study as a whole: In a later analysis, a missense DCLRE1C variant was linked to TCR beta V- and J-gene trimming. Per a prior analysis, the majority of TCR beta V segments were productive roughly 87% or roughly 30% of the time. The authors later found most CMV-associated TCR beta chains appeared HLA-restricted.

Of note for this clone: Its antigen remains unknown.

This sequence originates from a woman in her thirties or forties in good health and CMV-seronegative. Material: PBMCs. The chain joins TRBV5-1 to TRBJ2-7, with 8 bases fitting TRBD1. In nucleotides, the CDR3 is TGCGCCAGCAGCTGGGGTGACAGGGGATACGAGCAGTACTTC. It yields the protein CASSWGDRGYEQYF.